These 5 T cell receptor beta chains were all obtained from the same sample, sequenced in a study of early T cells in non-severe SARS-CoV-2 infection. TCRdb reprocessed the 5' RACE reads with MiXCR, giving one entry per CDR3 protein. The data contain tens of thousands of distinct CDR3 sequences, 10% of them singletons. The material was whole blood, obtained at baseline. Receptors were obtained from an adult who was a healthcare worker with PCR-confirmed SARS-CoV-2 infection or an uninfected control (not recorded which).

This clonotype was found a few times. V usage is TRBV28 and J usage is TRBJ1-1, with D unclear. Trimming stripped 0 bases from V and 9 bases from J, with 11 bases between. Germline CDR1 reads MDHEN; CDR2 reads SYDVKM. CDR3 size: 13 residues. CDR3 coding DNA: TGTGCCAGCAGTTTATGGGGAGAGGGAAAAGCTTTCTTT. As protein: CASSLWGEGKAFF.

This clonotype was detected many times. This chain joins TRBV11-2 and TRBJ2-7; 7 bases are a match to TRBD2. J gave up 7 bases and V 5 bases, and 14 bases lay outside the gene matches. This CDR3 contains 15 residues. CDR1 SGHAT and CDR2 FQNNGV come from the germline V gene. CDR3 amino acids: CASSPNSGGREEQYF. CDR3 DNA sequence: TGTGCCAGCAGCCCTAATTCGGGGGGTCGGGAAGAGCAGTACTTC.

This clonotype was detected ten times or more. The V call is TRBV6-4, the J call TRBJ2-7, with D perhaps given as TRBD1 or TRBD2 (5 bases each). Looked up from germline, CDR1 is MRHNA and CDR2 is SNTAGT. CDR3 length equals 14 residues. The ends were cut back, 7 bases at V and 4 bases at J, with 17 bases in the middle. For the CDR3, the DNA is TGTGCCAGCACCCCTCCGGGACGTATGTACGAGCAGTACTTC. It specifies CASTPPGRMYEQYF.

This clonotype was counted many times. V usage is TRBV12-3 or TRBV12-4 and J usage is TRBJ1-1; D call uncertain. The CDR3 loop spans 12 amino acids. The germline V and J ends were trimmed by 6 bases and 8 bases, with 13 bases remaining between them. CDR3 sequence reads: CASRRREWEAFF. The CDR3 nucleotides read TGTGCCAGCAGGCGCCGGGAGTGGGAAGCTTTCTTT.

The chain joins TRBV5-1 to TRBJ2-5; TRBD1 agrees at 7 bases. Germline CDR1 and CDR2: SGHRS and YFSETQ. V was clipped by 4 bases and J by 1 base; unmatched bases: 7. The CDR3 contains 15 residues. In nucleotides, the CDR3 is TGCGCCAGCAGCCCTCAGGGGGTAACCCAAGAGACCCAGTACTTC. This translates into CASSPQGVTQETQYF.